The rows below give T cell receptor beta chains drawn from one sample of a study of CD8 T cells in Susac syndrome. TCRdb used MiXCR to reprocess the immunoSEQ multiplex PCR reads, holding one entry per CDR3 protein. The top ten hold roughly 0.093% of the sample, which has around 170,000 distinct CDR3 sequences, around 95% seen once. Sequenced material: CD4+ T cells from PBMCs. These receptors were taken from a human donor with Susac syndrome. Each CDR3 is given with its conserved first and last residue. The D gene is left open where the match is weak. Clone size is not always given. Where it is, it says once, few, many or a class for expanded clones.

>NA|TRBV5-1|TRBJ2-5|NA
TGCGCCAGCAGCGAGGGCCCTTCCGGGCAAGAGACCCAGTACTTC
CASSEGPSGQETQYF
>NA|TRBV5-6|TRBJ2-7|TRBD1
TGTGCCAGCAGCTTGTTGACAGGGGGGCTGGAGTACTTC
CASSLLTGGLEYF
>NA|TRBV20-1|TRBJ2-1|TRBD2
TGCAGTGCGGCTAGCGGGGGGGGTAATGAGCAGTTCTTC
CSAASGGGNEQFF
>NA|TRBV29-1|TRBJ1-2|NA
TGCAGCGTCACGGTAACAGGGGGCTACACCTTC
CSVTVTGGYTF
>NA|TRBV6-5|TRBJ2-2|TRBD2
TGTGCCAGCAGTTACTCGACACTAGCGTACCACACCGGGGAGCTGTTTTTT
CASSYSTLAYHTGELFF
>NA|TRBV11-2|TRBJ2-3|TRBD2
TGTGCCAGCAGCTCCACTAGCGGGGGTGGAACAGATACGCAGTATTTT
CASSSTSGGGTDTQYF
>NA|TRBV2|TRBJ2-5|TRBD2
TGTGCCAGCGGATGGGGCGGGGGTTGGGAGACCCAGTACTTC
CASGWGGGWETQYF
>NA|TRBV14|TRBJ2-7|NA
TGTGCCAGCAGCCAAGATCTAGCGCCGAACGAGCAGTACTTC
CASSQDLAPNEQYF
>NA|TRBV9|TRBJ1-3|NA
TGTGCCAGCAGCGTAGGCCCTAGGACAGTCTCTGGAAACACCATATATTTT
CASSVGPRTVSGNTIYF
>NA|TRBV18|TRBJ2-3|TRBD2
TGTGCCAGCTCACCCAAGCGGGGTAGCACAGATACGCAGTATTTT
CASSPKRGSTDTQYF
>NA|TRBV20-1|TRBJ2-7|NA
TGCAGTGCTAGTGTGCCGGGACATTCCTACGAGCAGTACTTC
CSASVPGHSYEQYF
>once|TRBV5-1|TRBJ1-6|NA
TGCGCCAGCAGCGAGGAGAGCTCCTATAATTCACCCCTCCACTTT
CASSEESSYNSPLHF
>NA|TRBV27|TRBJ2-3|NA
TGTGCCAGCCTTAACCCAGGGGAGGGAGATACGCAGTATTTT
CASLNPGEGDTQYF